The 31 T cell receptor beta chains listed next were all sequenced from one sample in a study of radiotherapy plus CTLA-4 blockade in lung cancer. The data were produced by immunoSEQ multiplex PCR, yet TCRdb's version contains in-frame clones alone and is incomplete. The sample consists of tens of thousands of clones, approximately 70% of them appearing once. The sequences come from peripheral blood, collected from a patient treated with radiotherapy plus ipilimumab. Receptors were obtained from a human donor with non-small cell lung cancer who had stable disease on radiotherapy plus ipilimumab.

This sequence joins TRBV28 and TRBJ2-1; 9 positions agree with TRBD1. The CDR3 runs to 17 residues. CDR1 and CDR2 from the germline V gene are MDHEN and SYDVKM. V lost 5 bases, J lost 1 base, and 9 bases stayed unmatched. DNA of the CDR3: TGTGCCAGCAGTGAGAGGACAGGGGCGATATCCTACAATGAGCAGTTCTTC. Translating it yields CASSERTGAISYNEQFF.

This clone showed up just a few times. The V gene is TRBV7-8, the J gene TRBJ2-4; D not resolved. CDR3 length: 16 amino acids. Trimming stripped 1 base from V and 0 bases from J, with 10 bases between. CDR1 and CDR2 (germline): SGHVS, FQNEAQ. The CDR3 region has the DNA TGTGCCAGCAGCTTAGGGAACTTAGTAGCCAAAAACATTCAGTACTTC. Translated: CASSLGNLVAKNIQYF.

The chain carries TRBV7-9 and TRBJ2-2; 9 bases align to TRBD2. This CDR3 region has 14 residues. The trim removed 6 bases at V and 5 bases at J, leaving 4 bases unmatched. Germline V gene sequence: CDR1 SEHNR, CDR2 FQNEAQ (reference sequence). Written as DNA, the CDR3 is TGTGCCAGCAGTCGACTAGCGGAAACCGGGGAGCTGTTTTTT. Its protein is CASSRLAETGELFF.

This chain joins TRBV5-4 and TRBJ2-5; D perhaps matches TRBD2 (5 bases). The CDR3 is 13 residues long. Germline CDR1 SGHNT, CDR2 YYREEE (reference sequence). V lost 1 base and J lost 4, with 8 bases in between. CDR3: CASSLPSRETQYF. CDR3 sequence (DNA): TGTGCCAGCAGCTTGCCTAGCCGAGAGACCCAGTACTTC.

The chain employs TRBV20-1 and TRBJ2-7; D ambiguous. The germline CDR1 and CDR2 sequences are DFQATT and SNEGSKA (reference sequence). Trimming took off 4 bases at V and 6 bases at J, with 10 bases between the two ends. The CDR3 spans 11 residues. CDR3 DNA: TGCAGTGCTATATCTGGTGTCGAGCAGTACTTC. It yields the protein CSAISGVEQYF.

Of note for this clone: One end of the junction does not line up with germline, which may come from a read error. The rearrangement joins TRBV7-7 to TRBJ2-3; D gene unclear. CDR3 length: 16 residues. The germline gives CDR1 SSHAT, CDR2 FNYEAQ (reference sequence). The CDR3 DNA sequence: TGTGCTAGCAGCTTACACGGCCGGACCAACACAGATACGCAGTATTTT. This codes for CASSLHGRTNTDTQYF. The whole variable domain, remainder taken from reference TRBV7-7 and TRBJ2-3, is GAGVSQSPRYKVTKRGQDVTLRCDPISSHATLYWYQQALGQGPEFLTYFNYEAQPDKSGLPSDRFSAERPEGSISTLTIQRTEQRDSAMYRCASSLHGRTNTDTQYFGPGTRLTVL.

V and J are TRBV28 and TRBJ2-6; D uncertain. This CDR3 spans 14 amino acids. The germline V and J ends were trimmed by 6 bases and 3 bases, with 9 bases remaining between them. Germline-derived CDR1 and CDR2 are MDHEN and SYDVKM. The CDR3 nucleotides are TGTGCCAGCAGACGAGATCATGGGGCCAACGTCCTGACTTTC. This encodes CASRRDHGANVLTF.

This clone has a handful of counts. The chain recombines TRBV5-1 with TRBJ2-2, with 10 bases fitting TRBD2. After removal of 4 bases from V and 4 bases from J, the junction contained 4 bases not matched to a gene. The CDR3 is 15 amino acids. Germline CDR1 is SGHRS and CDR2 is YFSETQ. The CDR3 spells CASSRGLASTGELFF. The CDR3 coding sequence is TGCGCCAGCAGCCGGGGACTAGCGTCCACCGGGGAGCTGTTTTTT.

The chain couples TRBV7-2 to TRBJ1-4, with TRBD1 identical over 7 bases. This CDR3 region has 15 residues. The V gene's germline CDR1 is SGHTA and CDR2 FQGNSA. Trimming cost V 5 bases and J 5 bases; bases outside gene matches: 8. The CDR3 DNA reads TGTGCCAGCAGCGACTCTACAGGGGAGAATGAAAAACTGTTTTTT. It translates to CASSDSTGENEKLFF.

This rearrangement joins TRBV19 to TRBJ2-2; 8 bases align to TRBD1. Trimming cost V 0 bases and J 0 bases; bases outside gene matches: 9. The germline gives CDR1 LNHDA, CDR2 SQIVND (reference sequence). The CDR3 is 19 amino acids. CDR3 nucleotide sequence: TGTGCCAGTAGTATAGATAGGCTGGCAGGGGGCCCGAACACCGGGGAGCTGTTTTTT. Protein sequence: CASSIDRLAGGPNTGELFF.

The V and J genes are TRBV28 and TRBJ2-7, with D perhaps matching TRBD2 (6 bases). CDR1 is MDHEN, CDR2 SYDVKM, per germline. V gave up 6 bases and J gave up 5 bases, with 14 bases separating them. The CDR3 covers 13 residues. The CDR3 DNA reads TGTGCCAGCAGGCAGGGAGGCGGGAACGAGCAGTACTTC. Translating it yields CASRQGGGNEQYF.

This clone came up once. The CDR3 reads CASSFRLAGGPHEQYF. For the CDR3, the DNA is TGTGCCAGCAGCTTCAGACTAGCGGGAGGGCCCCACGAGCAGTACTTC. The chain recombines TRBV5-4 with TRBJ2-7; the match to TRBD2 covers 14 bases. This CDR3 has 16 residues. J was trimmed by 5 bases and V by 2 bases; bases with no gene match: 6. Germline V gene data show CDR1 as SGHNT and CDR2 as YYREEE (reference sequence).

The V call is TRBV29-1, the J call TRBJ2-7; 7 nucleotides agree with TRBD1. Germline values: CDR1 SQVTM, CDR2 ANQGSEA. V shed 4 bases and J 2 bases; nucleotides not matched to a gene: 2. The CDR3 is 12 amino acids. The CDR3 sequence is CSVAQGAYEQYF. The CDR3 DNA reads as TGCAGCGTTGCCCAGGGGGCCTACGAGCAGTACTTC.

As to this clone: Other DNA sequences within the sample encode an identical CDR3. The CDR3 nucleotides are TGTGCCAGCAGAGGACTAGTTGACACCGGGGAGCTGTTTTTT. Its translation is CASRGLVDTGELFF. The V and J genes are TRBV6-5 and TRBJ2-2; 7 bases fit TRBD2. The germline V gene has CDR1 MNHEY and CDR2 SVGAGI. This CDR3 is 14 amino acids long. V was clipped by 6 bases and J by 3 bases; unmatched bases: 4.

CDR3 in amino acids: CASSQVFRNSYGYTF. The CDR3 coding sequence is TGCGCCAGCAGCCAAGTCTTCCGGAACTCCTATGGCTACACCTTC. The gene calls are TRBV4-3 and TRBJ1-2; D is ambiguous. The CDR3 length is 15 residues. Germline V CDR1 and CDR2: LGHNA, YSLEER. Trimming took off 1 base at V and 4 bases at J, with 13 bases between the two ends.

This chain uses TRBV5-6 with TRBJ1-2; D may be TRBD1 (5 bases). The CDR3 runs to 15 residues. The V end was cut by 5 bases, the J end by 5 bases, with 19 bases between. Germline CDR1 SGHDT, CDR2 YYEEEE. The chain's CDR3 is CASRVGVGALYGYTF. CDR3 bases: TGTGCCAGCAGAGTTGGTGTAGGGGCACTGTATGGCTACACCTTC. Looking up the rest from reference TRBV5-6 and TRBJ1-2 gives the full variable domain: DAGVTQSPTHLIKTRGQQVTLRCSPKSGHDTVSWYQQALGQGPQFIFQYYEEEERQRGNFPDRFSGHQFPNYSSELNVNALLLGDSALYLCASRVGVGALYGYTFGSGTRLTVV.

This clone has just a few counts. The V gene is TRBV5-6, the J gene TRBJ1-2; D is perhaps TRBD1 (5 bases). V dropped 4 bases and J dropped 1 base, with 8 bases sitting between them. The CDR3 is 13 amino acids. The germline V gene has CDR1 SGHDT and CDR2 YYEEEE. CDR3 in DNA: TGTGCCAGCAGCCAGGGAGTTAACTATGGCTACACCTTC. It yields the protein CASSQGVNYGYTF.

The chain joins TRBV19 to TRBJ2-1; TRBD1 aligns across 8 bases. V lost 6 bases to trimming and J lost 1 base; unmatched junction nucleotides: 2. This CDR3 has 14 residues. Germline V gene lookup returns CDR1 LNHDA and CDR2 SQIVND (reference sequence). The CDR3 sequence: CASRDRVSYNEQFF. In DNA form, the CDR3 reads TGTGCCAGTAGGGACAGGGTTTCCTACAATGAGCAGTTCTTC. The complete variable domain, with remaining parts taken from reference TRBV19 and TRBJ2-1, reads DGGITQSPKYLFRKEGQNVTLSCEQNLNHDAMYWYRQDPGQGLRLIYYSQIVNDFQKGDIAEGYSVSREKKESFPLTVTSAQKNPTAFYLCASRDRVSYNEQFFGPGTRLTVL.

The CDR3 DNA reads as TGTGCCAGCAGCTTATCAGGACTAGCGTCTCAAGAGACCCAGTACTTC. Protein product: CASSLSGLASQETQYF. The chain has TRBV7-2 and TRBJ2-5, with 9 positions matching TRBD2. Trimming removed 2 bases from V and 2 bases from J; junction bases left unmatched: 6. Germline lookup yields CDR1 SGHTA and CDR2 FQGNSA. There are 16 residues in the CDR3.

The chain recombines TRBV5-8 with TRBJ2-1; a weak D match, TRBD2 (5 bases). The V end lost 3 bases, the J end lost 15 bases, and 19 bases lay between the germline ends. The CDR3 covers 13 residues. The germline V gene encodes CDR1 SGHTS and CDR2 YDEGEE. CDR3 DNA: TGTGCCAGCAGCTCGAGACGGGAATCAAGTGTGTTCTTC. This gives the protein CASSSRRESSVFF.

V and J are TRBV5-1 and TRBJ2-1; 9 bases match TRBD2. Germline CDR1 reads SGHRS; CDR2 reads YFSETQ. This CDR3 contains 15 residues. V dropped 5 bases and J dropped 4; count of bases not matched to a gene: 7. CDR3 sequence reads: CASSGGRALYNEQFF. The CDR3, as DNA: TGCGCCAGCAGTGGCGGGAGGGCGCTTTACAATGAGCAGTTCTTC. Filled out from reference TRBV5-1 and TRBJ2-1, the complete variable domain reads KAGVTQTPRYLIKTRGQQVTLSCSPISGHRSVSWYQQTPGQGLQFLFEYFSETQRNKGNFPGRFSGRQFSNSRSEMNVSTLELGDSALYLCASSGGRALYNEQFFGPGTRLTVL.

The chain carries TRBV19 and TRBJ2-5, with no clear D. The CDR3 is 15 residues long. The ends were cut back, 1 base at V and 1 base at J, with 10 bases in the middle. Germline V gene data show CDR1 as LNHDA and CDR2 as SQIVND (reference sequence). CDR3 protein: CASSIGGRTQETQYF. Here the CDR3 DNA reads TGTGCCAGTAGTATAGGCGGACGGACCCAAGAGACCCAGTACTTC.

This rearrangement joins TRBV5-5 to TRBJ2-7; D uncertain. V gave up 4 bases and J gave up 0 bases, with 5 bases separating them. The CDR3 contains 12 residues. Germline V gene lookup returns CDR1 SGHKS and CDR2 YYEKEE (reference sequence). The CDR3 DNA is TGTGCCAGCAGCCTTCCCTCCTACGAGCAGTACTTC. It codes for CASSLPSYEQYF.

V is TRBV7-3 and J is TRBJ2-3, with 7 bases fitting TRBD2. From germline, CDR1 is SGHTA and CDR2 FQGTGA. This CDR3 region has 16 residues. Trimming took 1 base from V and 3 from J; bases not matched to a gene: 7. CDR3 bases: TGTGCCAGCAGCTTAAATCCTTCGCGGGAGACAGATACGCAGTATTTT. It specifies CASSLNPSRETDTQYF.

The chain links TRBV19 to TRBJ2-1; 10 bases align to TRBD2. Germline V gene data show CDR1 as LNHDA and CDR2 as SQIVND (reference sequence). The junction had 18 bases not matched to a gene; V was cut back by 5 bases and J by 8 bases. The CDR3 has 18 amino acids. The CDR3 DNA follows: TGTGCCAGTAGTCCCCGAGCGGGAGGGAGGGTGTTCGGTGATGAGCAGTTCTTC. Protein: CASSPRAGGRVFGDEQFF. Using reference TRBV19 and TRBJ2-1 for the parts outside the CDR3, the full variable domain is DGGITQSPKYLFRKEGQNVTLSCEQNLNHDAMYWYRQDPGQGLRLIYYSQIVNDFQKGDIAEGYSVSREKKESFPLTVTSAQKNPTAFYLCASSPRAGGRVFGDEQFFGPGTRLTVL.

Remarks on this clone: This specimen includes other DNA sequences encoding the same CDR3. The chain combines TRBV7-2 with TRBJ2-3; 8 nucleotides match TRBD2. This CDR3 comprises 15 residues. The germline CDR1 and CDR2 sequences are SGHTA and FQGNSA. Germline trimming cut 3 bases from V and 2 bases from J; bases unmatched to any gene: 4. CDR3 protein: CASSLSGGLTDTQYF. The CDR3 nucleotides are TGTGCCAGCAGCTTGTCGGGGGGGCTCACAGATACGCAGTATTTT.

The chain employs TRBV5-1 and TRBJ2-3; D possibly corresponds to TRBD2 (6 bases). Deletions cut 2 bases from V and 0 bases from J, with 10 bases between. Germline lookup yields CDR1 SGHRS and CDR2 YFSETQ. The CDR3 loop spans 15 amino acids. CDR3 sequence: CASSFTGASTDTQYF. The CDR3, as DNA: TGCGCCAGCAGCTTTACGGGAGCGAGCACAGATACGCAGTATTTT.

The chain employs TRBV9 and TRBJ2-2; weak D call: TRBD1 (6 bases). Trimming removed 0 bases at V and 8 bases at J, with 14 bases between. The CDR3 totals 15 residues. Germline CDR1 reads SGDLS; CDR2 reads YYNGEE. DNA for the CDR3: TGTGCCAGCAGCGTAGATGCCAGGGACAAGGGGGAGCTGTTTTTT. The encoded protein is CASSVDARDKGELFF. Full variable domain (remainder filled in from reference TRBV9 and TRBJ2-2): DSGVTQTPKHLITATGQRVTLRCSPRSGDLSVYWYQQSLDQGLQFLIQYYNGEERAKGNILERFSAQQFPDLHSELNLSSLELGDSALYFCASSVDARDKGELFFGEGSRLTVL.

The rearrangement joins TRBV21-1 to TRBJ2-5. TRBV21-1 is recorded as a pseudogene. The CDR3 extends over 16 amino acids. CDR3 in amino acids: CASRLGGQGCQETQYF. Here the CDR3 DNA reads TGTGCCAGCCGTCTAGGAGGTCAGGGATGTCAAGAGACCCAGTACTTC.

On this clone itself: Other DNA sequences from this sample encode an identical CDR3 as well. The rearrangement links TRBV27 to TRBJ2-2, with D perhaps being TRBD1 or TRBD2 (6 bases each). This CDR3 spans 20 amino acids. V was pared by 3 bases and J by 6 bases, with 29 bases between. CDR1 and CDR2 from the germline V gene are MNHEY and SMNVEV (reference sequence). CDR3 bases: TGTGCCAGCAGTTTGGGTCCCCGGGGGACCTCGACAGGAGTGTCCGGGGAGCTGTTTTTT. It is translated as CASSLGPRGTSTGVSGELFF.

This sequence joins TRBV6-5 and TRBJ1-2; a weak D match, TRBD1 (5 bases). Trimming shortened V by 5 bases and J by 4 bases, and 17 bases separated the two germline ends. Per germline, CDR1 MNHEY and CDR2 SVGAGI. This CDR3 is built from 15 residues. For the CDR3, the DNA is TGTGCCAGCAGTCGGCCGGGTCGGGGGTCCTATGGCTACACCTTC. It encodes CASSRPGRGSYGYTF.